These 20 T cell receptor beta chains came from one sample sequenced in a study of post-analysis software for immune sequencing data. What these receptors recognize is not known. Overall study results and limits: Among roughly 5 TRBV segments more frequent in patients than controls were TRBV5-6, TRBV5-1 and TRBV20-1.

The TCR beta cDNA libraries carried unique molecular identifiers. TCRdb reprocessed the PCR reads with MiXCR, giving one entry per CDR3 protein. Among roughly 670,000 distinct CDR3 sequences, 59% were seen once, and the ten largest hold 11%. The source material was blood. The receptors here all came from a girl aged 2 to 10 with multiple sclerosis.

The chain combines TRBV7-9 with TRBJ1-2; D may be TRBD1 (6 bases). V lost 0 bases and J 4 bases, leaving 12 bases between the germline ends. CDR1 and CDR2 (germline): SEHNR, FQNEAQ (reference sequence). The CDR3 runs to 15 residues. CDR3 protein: CASSLASGESYGYTF. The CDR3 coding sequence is TGTGCCAGCAGCTTAGCGTCAGGGGAGTCCTATGGCTACACCTTC.

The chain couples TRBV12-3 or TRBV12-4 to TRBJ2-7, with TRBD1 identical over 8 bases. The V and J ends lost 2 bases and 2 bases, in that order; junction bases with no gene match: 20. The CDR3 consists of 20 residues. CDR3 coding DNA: TGTGCCAGCAGTTTAAGCCCCGGCATTGGACAGGGATATGGTCCCTACGAGCAGTACTTC. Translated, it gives CASSLSPGIGQGYGPYEQYF.

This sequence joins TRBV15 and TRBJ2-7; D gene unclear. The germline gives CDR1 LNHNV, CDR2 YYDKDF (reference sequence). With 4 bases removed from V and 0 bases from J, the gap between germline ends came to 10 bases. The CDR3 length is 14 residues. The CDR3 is CATSNVAASYEQYF. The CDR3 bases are TGTGCCACCAGCAACGTCGCCGCCTCCTACGAGCAGTACTTC. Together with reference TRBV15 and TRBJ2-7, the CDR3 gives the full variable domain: DAMVIQNPRYQVTQFGKPVTLSCSQTLNHNVMYWYQQKSSQAPKLLFHYYDKDFNNEADTPDNFQSRRPNTSFCFLDIRSPGLGDTAMYLCATSNVAASYEQYFGPGTRLTVT.

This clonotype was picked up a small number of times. The CDR3 spells CASSPRPGELFF. The CDR3 DNA reads TGTGCCAGCAGTCCCCGTCCCGGGGAGCTGTTTTTT. The chain is built from TRBV27 and TRBJ2-2, with D unclear. V lost 5 bases and J lost 6, with 7 bases in between. This CDR3 comprises 12 residues. Germline assignment: CDR1 MNHEY and CDR2 SMNVEV (reference sequence).

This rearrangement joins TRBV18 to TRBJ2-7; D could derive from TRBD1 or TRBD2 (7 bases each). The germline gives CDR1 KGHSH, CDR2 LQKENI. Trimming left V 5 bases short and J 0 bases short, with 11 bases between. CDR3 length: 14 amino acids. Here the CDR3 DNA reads TGTGCCAGCTCAGGGGGGGACAGCTCCTACGAGCAGTACTTC. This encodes CASSGGDSSYEQYF.

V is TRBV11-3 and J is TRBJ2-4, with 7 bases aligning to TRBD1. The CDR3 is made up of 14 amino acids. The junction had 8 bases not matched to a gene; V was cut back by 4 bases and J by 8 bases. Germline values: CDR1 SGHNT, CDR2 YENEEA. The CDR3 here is CASSSYRGADIQYF. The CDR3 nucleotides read TGTGCCAGCAGCTCCTACAGGGGTGCGGACATTCAGTACTTC.

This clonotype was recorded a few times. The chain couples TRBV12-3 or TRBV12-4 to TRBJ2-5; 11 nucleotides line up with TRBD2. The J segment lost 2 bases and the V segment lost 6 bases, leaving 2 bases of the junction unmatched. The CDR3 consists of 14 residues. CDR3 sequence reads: CASSRLAGQETQYF. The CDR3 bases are TGTGCCAGCAGCCGACTAGCGGGGCAAGAGACCCAGTACTTC.

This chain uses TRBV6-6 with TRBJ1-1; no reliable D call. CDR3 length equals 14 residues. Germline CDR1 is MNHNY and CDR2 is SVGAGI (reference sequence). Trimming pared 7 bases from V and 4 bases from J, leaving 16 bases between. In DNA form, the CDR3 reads TGTGCCAGCACATCGAAATTCCGGAGCACTGAAGCTTTCTTT. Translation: CASTSKFRSTEAFF.

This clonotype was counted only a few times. The CDR3: CASSLAGGADEQFF. Written as DNA, the CDR3 is TGTGCCAGCAGCTTAGCAGGGGGAGCTGATGAGCAGTTCTTC. This chain joins TRBV7-2 and TRBJ2-1; D might be TRBD1 (6 bases). Trimming shortened V by 0 bases and J by 8 bases, and 11 bases separated the two germline ends. Germline CDR1 is SGHTA and CDR2 is FQGNSA. The CDR3 loop spans 14 amino acids.

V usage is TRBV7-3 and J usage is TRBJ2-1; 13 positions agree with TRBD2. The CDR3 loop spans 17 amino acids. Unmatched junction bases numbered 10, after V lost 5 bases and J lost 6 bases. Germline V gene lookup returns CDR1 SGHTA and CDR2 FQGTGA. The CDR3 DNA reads TGTGCCAGCAGCCCAACTCCGGGACTAGCGGGAACCAATGAGCAGTTCTTC. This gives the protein CASSPTPGLAGTNEQFF.

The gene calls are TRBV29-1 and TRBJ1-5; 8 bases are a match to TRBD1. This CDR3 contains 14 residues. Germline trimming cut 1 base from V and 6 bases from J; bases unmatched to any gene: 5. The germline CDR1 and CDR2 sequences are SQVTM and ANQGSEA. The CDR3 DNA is TGCAGCGTTGAAGGGACAGGGACGGGTCAGCCCCAGCATTTT. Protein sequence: CSVEGTGTGQPQHF.

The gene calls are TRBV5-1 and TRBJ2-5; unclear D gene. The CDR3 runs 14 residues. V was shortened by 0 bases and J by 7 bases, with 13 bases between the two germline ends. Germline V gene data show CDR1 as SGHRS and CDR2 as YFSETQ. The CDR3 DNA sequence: TGCGCCAGCAGCTTGGATGGGTATCCGGGGACCCAGTACTTC. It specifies CASSLDGYPGTQYF.

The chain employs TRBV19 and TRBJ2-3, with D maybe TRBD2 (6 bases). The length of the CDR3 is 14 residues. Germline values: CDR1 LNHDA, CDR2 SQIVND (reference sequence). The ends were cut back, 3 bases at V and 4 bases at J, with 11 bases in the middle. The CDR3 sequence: CASSIQRLADTQYF. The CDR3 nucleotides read TGTGCCAGTAGTATCCAACGACTAGCAGATACGCAGTATTTT.

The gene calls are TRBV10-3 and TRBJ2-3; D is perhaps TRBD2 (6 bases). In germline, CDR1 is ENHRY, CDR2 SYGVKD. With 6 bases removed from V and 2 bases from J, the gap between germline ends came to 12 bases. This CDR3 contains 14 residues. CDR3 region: CAIRRDFITDTQYF. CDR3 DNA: TGTGCCATCAGGAGGGACTTTATCACAGATACGCAGTATTTT.

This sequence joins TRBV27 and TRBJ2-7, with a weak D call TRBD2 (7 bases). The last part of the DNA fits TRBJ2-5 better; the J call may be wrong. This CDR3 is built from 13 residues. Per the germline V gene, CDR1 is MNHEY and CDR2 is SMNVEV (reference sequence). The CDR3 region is CASSRKGGETQYF. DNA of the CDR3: TGTGCCAGCAGTAGAAAGGGGGGGGAGACCCAGTACTTC.

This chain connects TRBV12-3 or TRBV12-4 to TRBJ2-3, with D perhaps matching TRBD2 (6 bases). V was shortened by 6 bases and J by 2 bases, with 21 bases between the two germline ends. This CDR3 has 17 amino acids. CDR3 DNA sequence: TGTGCCAGCAGCCCTACTCGGGGGTTAGGGTTCACAGATACGCAGTATTTT. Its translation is CASSPTRGLGFTDTQYF.

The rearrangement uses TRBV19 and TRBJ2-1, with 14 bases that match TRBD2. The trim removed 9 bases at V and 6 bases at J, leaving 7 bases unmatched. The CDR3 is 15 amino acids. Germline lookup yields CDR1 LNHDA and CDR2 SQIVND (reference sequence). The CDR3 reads CASRLAGGLTNEQFF. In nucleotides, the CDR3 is TGTGCCAGCAGACTAGCGGGGGGGCTAACCAATGAGCAGTTCTTC.

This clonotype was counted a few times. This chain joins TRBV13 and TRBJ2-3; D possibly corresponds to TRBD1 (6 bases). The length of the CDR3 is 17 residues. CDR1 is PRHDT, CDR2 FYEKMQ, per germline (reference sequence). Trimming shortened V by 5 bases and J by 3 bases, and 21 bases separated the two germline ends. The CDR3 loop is CASSLEGTGKFTDTQYF. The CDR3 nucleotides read TGTGCCAGCAGCCTCGAAGGAACAGGGAAGTTTACAGATACGCAGTATTTT.

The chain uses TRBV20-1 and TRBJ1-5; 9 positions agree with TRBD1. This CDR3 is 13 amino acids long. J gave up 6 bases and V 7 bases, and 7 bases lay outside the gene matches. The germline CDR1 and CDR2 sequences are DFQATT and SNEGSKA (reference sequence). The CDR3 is CSGIQGASQPQHF. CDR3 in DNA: TGCAGTGGCATACAGGGGGCGAGTCAGCCCCAGCATTTT.

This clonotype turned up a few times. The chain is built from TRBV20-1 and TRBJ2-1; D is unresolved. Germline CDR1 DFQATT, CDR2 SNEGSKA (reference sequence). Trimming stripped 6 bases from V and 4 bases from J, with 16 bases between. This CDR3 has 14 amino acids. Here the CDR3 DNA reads TGCAGTGCGGCCTACACCCCACTGTACAATGAGCAGTTCTTC. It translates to CSAAYTPLYNEQFF.